This TCR beta chain is drawn from a study of blood T cell repertoires in COVID-19 (TCRdb year 2020). In the study overall: Samples covering the acute and convalescent phases of COVID-19 were provided by collaborators in the United States, Italy and Spain. The repertoires were released in a freely available public database meant as a resource for research on the immune response to SARS-CoV-2. The prospective study material was composed of cDNA or gDNA derived from T cells, B-cell-depleted T cells, or PBMCs. Sample metadata almost always included a de-identified subject ID, COVID-19 status, age in years and sex. Deeply sampled blood TCRbeta repertoires from subjects exposed to, actively infected with, or recovered from COVID-19 were included in the dataset. Where available, HLA class I and class II types were obtained from metadata supplied by the sample provider rather than from assay-based typing. Samples came from the ongoing ImmuneRACE study (first 160 participants) plus 1,254 subjects from 6 global collaborators.

Details on this clone: The target of this receptor is not known. No quality values exist for individual bases; no much larger clone is one base distant.

The immunoSEQ Assay, a bias-controlled multiplex PCR, was used to amplify TCRbeta CDR3 regions from genomic DNA. In the authors' own workflow: The number of nucleated cells in each sample was estimated by amplification of reference gene primers within the assay. Sequence reads were collapsed and filtered to measure the absolute abundance of every unique TCRbeta CDR3 rearrangement. For each sample, productive Simpson clonality was calculated as the square root of Simpson's diversity index over productive rearrangements. What TCRdb holds here is the immuneACCESS table cut down to in-frame rearrangements. Part of the clones is not present; checked against another copy, under half of the missing clones reflect an unresolved V gene, and the others are unexplained. V and J calls and clone size are copied from that table; D and trimming were computed from the DNA. This sample gives 200,000 to 250,000 clones in total; around 82% of them show up just once. Jointly, the top ten make up approximately 4.6% of the sample.

Participants in the prospective study were enrolled through a virtual design, were aged about 18 to 90 years, and lived in about two dozen United States geographic areas. In the prospective study, participants were assigned to cohorts based on the clinical history participants reported in a screening survey and a study questionnaire. Mobile phlebotomists in the prospective study collected whole blood, serum and a nasopharyngeal or oropharyngeal swab from every participant. Prospective study participants could optionally give additional blood draws and questionnaires over a roughly 2-month period. Prospective study blood samples were shipped either frozen or at room temperature before DNA extraction. Results the study describes overall, beyond this receptor: How much clinical and demographic metadata was included differed by source and by participant, and the metadata was provided uncurated.

The germline V gene sets CDR1 to MGHRA and CDR2 to YSYEKL. CDR3 length: 15 amino acids, cysteine to phenylalanine. The only DNA kept is the CDR3, 45 bases in frame from the first base. Relative to germline, V is missing 4 bases and J is missing 4 bases, with 10 bases of the junction outside any gene match. Sequencing was carried out using PBMCs or T cells enriched from blood (not recorded which). The receptor chain draws on TRBV4-1 and TRBJ2-7; 7 of the junction bases match TRBD1. The sequence came from a man in his thirties or forties with acute COVID-19. This receptor has the CDR3 CASSPRQGSFYEQYF. The nucleotides read TGCGCCAGCAGCCCCCGACAGGGCTCCTTTTACGAGCAGTACTTC.